Listed below are T cell receptor beta chains from one sample, sequenced in a study of CD4+ T cells in melanoma. Assay used: immunoSEQ multiplex PCR; TCRdb lists only in-frame clones, some missing. The sample lists approximately 20,000 clones; under 90% were seen once. The sequencing sample was made of cells from a culture (not recorded whether cultured in vitro). Receptors originate from a human donor with melanoma. Each CDR3 is given with its conserved first and last residue. The D gene is left open where the match is weak. Size values are once, few and many counts, or a class for expanded clones, and some rows have none.

d_call: NA; v_call: TRBV2; cdr3_length: 22; j_call: TRBJ2-7; clone_size: once; cdr3_aa: CASLKAQSSKLPTILPSYEQYF; cdr3_nt: TGTGCCAGCCTGAAAGCCCAATCCAGTAAACTTCCAACCATTCTCCCCTCCTACGAGCAGTACTTC
d_call: TRBD1; v_call: TRBV7-9; cdr3_length: 13; j_call: TRBJ1-2; clone_size: NA; cdr3_aa: CASSPGQGYGYTF; cdr3_nt: TGTGCCAGCAGCCCGGGACAGGGCTATGGCTACACCTTC
d_call: NA; v_call: TRBV18; cdr3_length: 14; j_call: TRBJ1-1; clone_size: NA; cdr3_aa: CASSPYGADTEAFF; cdr3_nt: TGTGCCAGCTCACCATACGGGGCCGACACTGAAGCTTTCTTT
d_call: NA; v_call: TRBV7-3; cdr3_length: 15; j_call: TRBJ1-1; clone_size: once; cdr3_aa: CASSLMAGANTEAFF; cdr3_nt: TGTGCCAGCAGCTTAATGGCAGGGGCGAACACTGAAGCTTTCTTT
d_call: TRBD1; v_call: TRBV6-5; cdr3_length: 13; j_call: TRBJ1-2; clone_size: few; cdr3_aa: CASSTGQGDGYTF; cdr3_nt: TGTGCCAGCAGTACAGGACAGGGTGATGGCTACACCTTC
d_call: NA; v_call: TRBV5-4; cdr3_length: 15; j_call: TRBJ2-3; clone_size: NA; cdr3_aa: CASSRLGIFTDTQYF; cdr3_nt: TGTGCCAGCAGCCGACTAGGAATTTTTACAGATACGCAGTATTTT
d_call: TRBD1; v_call: TRBV28; cdr3_length: 16; j_call: TRBJ1-5; clone_size: NA; cdr3_aa: CASIPQGGLSNQPQHF; cdr3_nt: TGTGCCAGCATCCCACAGGGGGGTCTGAGCAATCAGCCCCAGCATTTT
d_call: TRBD2; v_call: TRBV11-2; cdr3_length: 18; j_call: TRBJ2-5; clone_size: NA; cdr3_aa: CASSLEASGGATRKTQYF; cdr3_nt: TGTGCCAGCAGCTTAGAGGCTAGCGGGGGGGCAACTAGAAAGACCCAGTACTTC
d_call: NA; v_call: TRBV6-5; cdr3_length: 14; j_call: TRBJ2-7; clone_size: NA; cdr3_aa: CASSYDQFSYEQYF; cdr3_nt: TGTGCCAGCAGTTACGACCAGTTTTCCTACGAGCAGTACTTC
d_call: NA; v_call: TRBV7-3; cdr3_length: 13; j_call: TRBJ2-1; clone_size: NA; cdr3_aa: CASSLLTYNEQFF; cdr3_nt: TGTGCCAGCAGCTTACTAACCTACAATGAGCAGTTCTTC
d_call: NA; v_call: TRBV14; cdr3_length: 15; j_call: TRBJ1-4; clone_size: NA; cdr3_aa: CASSQAGVRFEKLFF; cdr3_nt: TGTGCCAGCAGCCAAGCCGGGGTTAGATTCGAAAAACTGTTTTTT
d_call: TRBD1; v_call: TRBV28; cdr3_length: 14; j_call: TRBJ1-2; clone_size: NA; cdr3_aa: CASSLGQQGYGYTF; cdr3_nt: TGTGCCAGCAGTTTAGGTCAACAGGGGTATGGCTACACCTTC
d_call: NA; v_call: TRBV4-1; cdr3_length: 14; j_call: TRBJ1-3; clone_size: NA; cdr3_aa: CASSQVSVGNTIYF; cdr3_nt: TGCGCCAGCAGCCAAGTCTCAGTAGGAAACACCATATATTTT
d_call: NA; v_call: TRBV18; cdr3_length: 15; j_call: TRBJ2-1; clone_size: few; cdr3_aa: CASSPYLGRTNEQFF; cdr3_nt: TGTGCCAGCTCACCATACCTGGGTCGGACGAATGAGCAGTTCTTC
d_call: NA; v_call: TRBV5-1; cdr3_length: 14; j_call: TRBJ1-6; clone_size: once; cdr3_aa: CASSLEVVNSPLHF; cdr3_nt: TGCGCCAGCAGCTTGGAGGTAGTTAATTCACCCCTCCACTTT
d_call: TRBD1; v_call: TRBV6-1; cdr3_length: 11; j_call: TRBJ1-2; clone_size: NA; cdr3_aa: CASRTGTDYTF; cdr3_nt: TGTGCCAGCAGAACCGGGACAGATTACACCTTC
d_call: NA; v_call: TRBV18; cdr3_length: 16; j_call: TRBJ1-1; clone_size: NA; cdr3_aa: CASSPPTRVLGTEAFF; cdr3_nt: TGTGCCAGCTCACCACCAACGAGGGTACTGGGCACTGAAGCTTTCTTT
d_call: NA; v_call: TRBV6-6; cdr3_length: 16; j_call: TRBJ2-1; clone_size: NA; cdr3_aa: CASQVGAPILRNEQFF; cdr3_nt: TGTGCCAGCCAAGTAGGGGCCCCGATATTGCGGAATGAGCAGTTCTTC
d_call: NA; v_call: TRBV2; cdr3_length: 14; j_call: TRBJ1-2; clone_size: few; cdr3_aa: CASSDTDGAYGYTF; cdr3_nt: TGTGCCAGCAGTGATACCGACGGAGCATATGGCTACACCTTC
d_call: NA; v_call: TRBV7-9; cdr3_length: 12; j_call: TRBJ2-3; clone_size: NA; cdr3_aa: CASNPSTDTQYF; cdr3_nt: TGTGCCAGCAACCCTAGCACAGATACGCAGTATTTT
d_call: NA; v_call: TRBV13; cdr3_length: 14; j_call: TRBJ1-1; clone_size: NA; cdr3_aa: CASSFSGGNTEAFF; cdr3_nt: TGTGCCAGCAGCTTTTCTGGTGGGAACACTGAAGCTTTCTTT
d_call: NA; v_call: TRBV18; cdr3_length: 14; j_call: TRBJ2-2; clone_size: few; cdr3_aa: CASSLQASAGELFF; cdr3_nt: TGTGCCAGCTCGCTCCAAGCGAGCGCCGGGGAGCTGTTTTTT
d_call: NA; v_call: TRBV7-7; cdr3_length: 14; j_call: TRBJ2-5; clone_size: NA; cdr3_aa: CASSLNGLGETQYF; cdr3_nt: TGTGCCAGCAGCTTAAACGGGCTCGGGGAGACCCAGTACTTC
d_call: NA; v_call: TRBV4-1; cdr3_length: 15; j_call: TRBJ1-4; clone_size: NA; cdr3_aa: CASSQDDRKNEKLFF; cdr3_nt: TGCGCCAGCAGCCAGGACGACAGAAAGAATGAAAAACTGTTTTTT
d_call: NA; v_call: TRBV7-3; cdr3_length: 15; j_call: TRBJ1-4; clone_size: NA; cdr3_aa: CASSELRDTAGKLFF; cdr3_nt: TGTGCCAGCAGTGAACTCCGGGACACAGCTGGAAAACTGTTTTTT
d_call: NA; v_call: TRBV19; cdr3_length: 14; j_call: TRBJ2-2; clone_size: NA; cdr3_aa: CASSISGVAGELFF; cdr3_nt: TGTGCCAGTAGTATCTCGGGGGTGGCCGGGGAGCTGTTTTTT
d_call: TRBD2; v_call: TRBV9; cdr3_length: 15; j_call: TRBJ2-1; clone_size: once; cdr3_aa: CASSVELAAYNEQFF; cdr3_nt: TGTGCCAGCAGCGTAGAACTAGCGGCATACAATGAGCAGTTCTTC
d_call: TRBD1; v_call: TRBV5-6; cdr3_length: 15; j_call: TRBJ2-2; clone_size: NA; cdr3_aa: CASSFRDRDTGELFF; cdr3_nt: TGTGCCAGCAGCTTCCGGGACAGAGACACCGGGGAGCTGTTTTTT
d_call: TRBD1; v_call: TRBV7-9; cdr3_length: 16; j_call: TRBJ2-1; clone_size: NA; cdr3_aa: CASSVPGTGNVDRQFF; cdr3_nt: TGTGCCAGCAGCGTCCCCGGGACAGGGAATGTAGATCGGCAGTTCTTC
d_call: NA; v_call: TRBV4-1; cdr3_length: 12; j_call: TRBJ1-5; clone_size: NA; cdr3_aa: CASSHTGQPQHF; cdr3_nt: TGCGCCAGCAGCCACACTGGGCAGCCCCAGCATTTT
d_call: NA; v_call: TRBV11-3; cdr3_length: 12; j_call: TRBJ2-2; clone_size: NA; cdr3_aa: CASSLVAGELFF; cdr3_nt: TGTGCCAGCAGCTTAGTTGCCGGGGAGCTGTTTTTT
d_call: NA; v_call: TRBV21-1; cdr3_length: 18; j_call: TRBJ2-3; clone_size: NA; cdr3_aa: CASRGASGTGTWTDTQYF; cdr3_nt: TGTGCCAGCAGAGGAGCTAGCGGTACGGGAACGTGGACAGATACGCAGTATTTT
d_call: NA; v_call: TRBV6-5; cdr3_length: 13; j_call: TRBJ1-2; clone_size: few; cdr3_aa: CASSQRDGYGYTF; cdr3_nt: TGTGCCAGCAGCCAGAGGGATGGCTATGGCTACACCTTC
d_call: NA; v_call: TRBV5-4; cdr3_length: 15; j_call: TRBJ2-6; clone_size: NA; cdr3_aa: CASSPGGSGANVLTF; cdr3_nt: TGTGCCAGCAGCCCAGGAGGCTCTGGGGCCAACGTCCTGACTTTC
d_call: TRBD2; v_call: TRBV19; cdr3_length: 16; j_call: TRBJ2-6; clone_size: NA; cdr3_aa: CASSPWGGTGANVLTF; cdr3_nt: TGTGCCAGTAGTCCCTGGGGGGGGACTGGGGCCAACGTCCTGACTTTC
d_call: NA; v_call: TRBV7-8; cdr3_length: 14; j_call: TRBJ1-1; clone_size: NA; cdr3_aa: CASSFQAGDTEAFF; cdr3_nt: TGTGCCAGCAGCTTCCAGGCCGGGGACACTGAAGCTTTCTTT
d_call: TRBD2; v_call: TRBV30; cdr3_length: 15; j_call: TRBJ2-3; clone_size: NA; cdr3_aa: CAWSGLAGGSDTQYF; cdr3_nt: TGTGCCTGGAGTGGACTAGCGGGGGGGTCGGATACGCAGTATTTT
d_call: TRBD1; v_call: TRBV15; cdr3_length: 15; j_call: TRBJ1-4; clone_size: few; cdr3_aa: CATSSGQPRNEKLFF; cdr3_nt: TGTGCCACCAGCTCGGGACAGCCCCGCAATGAAAAACTGTTTTTT
d_call: NA; v_call: TRBV5-1; cdr3_length: 14; j_call: TRBJ2-1; clone_size: few; cdr3_aa: CASSLKGRNNEQFF; cdr3_nt: TGCGCCAGCAGCTTGAAAGGCCGAAACAATGAGCAGTTCTTC
d_call: TRBD1; v_call: TRBV11-3; cdr3_length: 16; j_call: TRBJ2-2; clone_size: NA; cdr3_aa: CASSPGGQGPTGELFF; cdr3_nt: TGTGCCAGCAGCCCCGGGGGACAGGGGCCCACCGGGGAGCTGTTTTTT
d_call: NA; v_call: TRBV4-1; cdr3_length: 14; j_call: TRBJ1-1; clone_size: NA; cdr3_aa: CASREGQLNTEAFF; cdr3_nt: TGCGCCAGCAGGGAGGGACAATTGAACACTGAAGCTTTCTTT
d_call: NA; v_call: TRBV5-6; cdr3_length: 14; j_call: TRBJ1-5; clone_size: once; cdr3_aa: CASSTDRSLEPQHF; cdr3_nt: TGTGCCAGCAGCACTGACAGGTCGCTAGAGCCCCAGCATTTT
d_call: NA; v_call: TRBV5-1; cdr3_length: 15; j_call: TRBJ2-3; clone_size: NA; cdr3_aa: CASSLGGGRTDTQYF; cdr3_nt: TGCGCCAGCAGCTTGGGAGGGGGTCGCACAGATACGCAGTATTTT
d_call: TRBD1; v_call: TRBV27; cdr3_length: 14; j_call: TRBJ1-2; clone_size: once; cdr3_aa: CASSLQGGTYGYTF; cdr3_nt: TGTGCCAGCAGTTTACAGGGGGGAACCTATGGCTACACCTTC
d_call: TRBD1; v_call: TRBV6-5; cdr3_length: 15; j_call: TRBJ1-3; clone_size: few; cdr3_aa: CASSYYRGSGNTIYF; cdr3_nt: TGTGCCAGCAGTTACTACAGGGGCTCTGGAAACACCATATATTTT
d_call: NA; v_call: TRBV7-2; cdr3_length: 14; j_call: TRBJ2-4; clone_size: NA; cdr3_aa: CASSSPQVTYIQYF; cdr3_nt: TGTGCCAGCAGTTCCCCCCAGGTCACTTACATTCAGTACTTC
d_call: NA; v_call: TRBV30; cdr3_length: 11; j_call: TRBJ2-5; clone_size: NA; cdr3_aa: CAWSTRGRQYF; cdr3_nt: TGTGCCTGGAGTACTAGGGGGAGGCAGTACTTC
d_call: NA; v_call: TRBV14; cdr3_length: 14; j_call: TRBJ1-1; clone_size: NA; cdr3_aa: CASSPPGMNTEAFF; cdr3_nt: TGTGCCAGCAGCCCTCCAGGTATGAACACTGAAGCTTTCTTT
d_call: NA; v_call: TRBV18; cdr3_length: 13; j_call: TRBJ1-5; clone_size: once; cdr3_aa: CASSTTAFEPQHF; cdr3_nt: TGTGCCAGCTCAACGACAGCTTTTGAGCCCCAGCATTTT
d_call: NA; v_call: TRBV5-1; cdr3_length: 16; j_call: TRBJ2-1; clone_size: once; cdr3_aa: CASSLVTLGTYNEQFF; cdr3_nt: TGCGCCAGCAGCTTGGTGACACTTGGAACCTACAATGAGCAGTTCTTC
d_call: TRBD1; v_call: TRBV5-1; cdr3_length: 15; j_call: TRBJ2-7; clone_size: NA; cdr3_aa: CASSSPGTGVNEQYF; cdr3_nt: TGCGCCAGCAGCTCTCCCGGGACAGGGGTAAACGAGCAGTACTTC